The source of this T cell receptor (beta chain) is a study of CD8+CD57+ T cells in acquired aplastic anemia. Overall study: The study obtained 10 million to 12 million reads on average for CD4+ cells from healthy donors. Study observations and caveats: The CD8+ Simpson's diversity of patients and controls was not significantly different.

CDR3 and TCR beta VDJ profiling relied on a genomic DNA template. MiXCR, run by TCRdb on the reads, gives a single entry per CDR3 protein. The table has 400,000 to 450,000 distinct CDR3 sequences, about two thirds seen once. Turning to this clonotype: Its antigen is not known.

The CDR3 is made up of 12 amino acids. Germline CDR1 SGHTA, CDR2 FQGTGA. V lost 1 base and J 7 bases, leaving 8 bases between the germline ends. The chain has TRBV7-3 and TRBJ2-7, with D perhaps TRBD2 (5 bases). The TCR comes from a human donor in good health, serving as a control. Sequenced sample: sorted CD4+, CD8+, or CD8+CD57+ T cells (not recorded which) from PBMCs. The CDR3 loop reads CASSLNGDEQYF. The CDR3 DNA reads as TGTGCCAGCAGCTTAAACGGGGATGAGCAGTACTTC.